Below, 8 T cell receptor beta chains from the same sample are listed, as sequenced in a study of control samples from healthy donors and cancer patients (dated by TCRdb to about 2020). The library came from the immunoSEQ multiplex PCR assay. Held by TCRdb, this immuneACCESS table contains in-frame sequences only and omits some clones. Under half of the omission traces to an unresolved V gene where checked; the cause of the rest is unknown. This sample has roughly 50,000 clones in its table, and roughly 96% of those were observed once. The ten top clones hold under 2% of the sample. Input material: blood. The source of these receptors is a woman in her twenties or thirties in good health.

The V call is TRBV3-1 (or the pseudogene TRBV3-2), the J call TRBJ2-3; TRBD1 agrees at 9 bases. This CDR3 has 16 amino acids. Looked up from germline, CDR1 is LGHDT and CDR2 is YNNKEL (reference sequence). Trimming cost V 1 base and J 4 bases; bases outside gene matches: 6. The CDR3 sequence: CASSQGRTGVSDTQYF. The CDR3 nucleotides read TGTGCCAGCAGCCAAGGTCGGACAGGGGTGTCAGATACGCAGTATTTT.

This chain joins TRBV6-6 and TRBJ1-2; D gene uncertain. The CDR3 is 13 amino acids. Trimming shortened V by 2 bases and J by 5 bases, and 9 bases separated the two germline ends. Germline V CDR1 and CDR2: MNHNY, SVGAGI (reference sequence). The CDR3 DNA is TGTGCCAGCAGTTACAATCAGCAGTATGGCTACACCTTC. It codes for CASSYNQQYGYTF.

The chain links TRBV28 to TRBJ2-7; 9 bases agree with TRBD1. Germline CDR1 is MDHEN and CDR2 is SYDVKM. The V and J ends lost 5 bases and 5 bases, in that order; junction bases with no gene match: 10. CDR3 length equals 15 residues. CDR3 sequence: CASSPGTGFVDEQYF. The CDR3 DNA is TGTGCCAGCAGTCCCGGGACAGGGTTCGTGGACGAGCAGTACTTC.

This sequence joins TRBV5-4 and TRBJ2-3; 11 bases line up with TRBD1. The CDR3 loop spans 19 amino acids. The V segment lost 2 bases and the J segment 1 base; nucleotides outside the gene matches: 12. CDR1 and CDR2 (germline): SGHNT, YYREEE (reference sequence). CDR3 sequence reads: CASSFPFGTGGGGTDTQYF. The DNA of the CDR3 is TGTGCCAGCAGCTTCCCGTTCGGGACAGGGGGAGGAGGCACAGATACGCAGTATTTT.

The chain links TRBV5-4 to TRBJ2-2, with TRBD2 matching over 10 bases. The CDR3 totals 16 residues. V lost 5 bases to trimming and J lost 2 bases; unmatched junction nucleotides: 6. Per germline, CDR1 SGHNT and CDR2 YYREEE (reference sequence). The CDR3 is CASSPGLASNTGELFF. CDR3 nucleotide sequence: TGTGCCAGCAGTCCGGGACTAGCGTCCAACACCGGGGAGCTGTTTTTT. Variable domain in full (rest from reference TRBV5-4 and TRBJ2-2): ETGVTQSPTHLIKTRGQQVTLRCSSQSGHNTVSWYQQALGQGPQFIFQYYREEENGRGNFPPRFSGLQFPNYSSELNVNALELDDSALYLCASSPGLASNTGELFFGEGSRLTVL.

The chain links TRBV2 to TRBJ1-2; D gene ambiguous. Trimming shortened V by 6 bases and J by 4 bases, and 15 bases separated the two germline ends. The CDR3 contains 14 residues. Per germline, CDR1 SNHLY and CDR2 FYNNEI. DNA of the CDR3: TGTGCCAGCAGGGGCTCGGGCTCTGCCTATGGCTACACCTTC. Its protein product is CASRGSGSAYGYTF. The variable domain in full, completed from reference TRBV2 and TRBJ1-2, reads EPEVTQTPSHQVTQMGQEVILRCVPISNHLYFYWYRQILGQKVEFLVSFYNNEISEKSEIFDDQFSVERPDGSNFTLKIRSTKLEDSAMYFCASRGSGSAYGYTFGSGTRLTVV.

The chain employs TRBV28 and TRBJ2-3; 7 bases line up with TRBD2. The CDR3 is 13 amino acids. V lost 7 bases, J lost 8 bases, and 9 bases stayed unmatched. Germline V CDR1 and CDR2: MDHEN, SYDVKM. CDR3 in amino acids: CASKGTGGGTQYF. In DNA, the CDR3 is TGTGCCAGCAAAGGGACGGGAGGAGGTACGCAGTATTTT. The full variable domain, with the rest looked up from reference TRBV28 and TRBJ2-3, is DVKVTQSSRYLVKRTGEKVFLECVQDMDHENMFWYRQDPGLGLRLIYFSYDVKMKEKGDIPEGYSVSREKKERFSLILESASTNQTSMYLCASKGTGGGTQYFGPGTRLTVL.

The chain combines TRBV6-5 with TRBJ1-6; tentative D call: TRBD1 (6 bases). The CDR3 spans 16 residues. V was shortened by 3 bases and J by 1 base, with 10 bases between the two germline ends. Per germline, CDR1 MNHEY and CDR2 SVGAGI. The CDR3 region has the DNA TGTGCCAGCAGTTATGGGGGGCTATCCTATAATTCACCCCTCCACTTT. Residues: CASSYGGLSYNSPLHF.